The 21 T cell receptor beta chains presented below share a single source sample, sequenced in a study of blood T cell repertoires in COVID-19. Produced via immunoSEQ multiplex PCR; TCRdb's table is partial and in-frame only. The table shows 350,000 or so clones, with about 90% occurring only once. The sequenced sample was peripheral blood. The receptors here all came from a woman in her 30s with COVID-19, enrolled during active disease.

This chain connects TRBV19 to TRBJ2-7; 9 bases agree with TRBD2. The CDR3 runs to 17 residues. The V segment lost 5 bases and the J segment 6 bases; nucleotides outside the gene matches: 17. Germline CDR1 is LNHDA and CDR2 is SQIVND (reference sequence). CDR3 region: CASSSSKTSGGSGEQYF. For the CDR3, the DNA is TGTGCCAGTAGTTCCTCGAAGACTAGCGGAGGTTCAGGCGAGCAGTACTTC. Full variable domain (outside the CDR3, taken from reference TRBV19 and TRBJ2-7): DGGITQSPKYLFRKEGQNVTLSCEQNLNHDAMYWYRQDPGQGLRLIYYSQIVNDFQKGDIAEGYSVSREKKESFPLTVTSAQKNPTAFYLCASSSSKTSGGSGEQYFGPGTRLTVT.

The CDR3 spells CASSTPPGTQYF. CDR3 bases: TGTGCCAGCAGCACACCTCCGGGTACGCAGTATTTT. J is TRBJ2-3 and V is TRBV5-4; D not certain. CDR3 size: 12 residues. CDR1 and CDR2 from the germline V gene are SGHNT and YYREEE (reference sequence). V lost 4 bases, J lost 8 bases, and 11 bases lay in between.

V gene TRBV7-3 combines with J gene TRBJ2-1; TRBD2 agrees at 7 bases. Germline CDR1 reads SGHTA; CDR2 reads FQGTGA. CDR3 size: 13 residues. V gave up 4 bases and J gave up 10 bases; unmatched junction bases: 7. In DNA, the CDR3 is TGTGCCAGCAGCTCCCAAAGCGGGATAGAGCAGTTCTTC. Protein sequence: CASSSQSGIEQFF.

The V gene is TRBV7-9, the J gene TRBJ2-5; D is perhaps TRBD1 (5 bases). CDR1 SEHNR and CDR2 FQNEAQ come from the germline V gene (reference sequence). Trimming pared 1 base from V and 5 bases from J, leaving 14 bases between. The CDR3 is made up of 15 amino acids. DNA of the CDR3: TGTGCCAGCAGCTTAGGGGCAGGGAAGGGCGAGACCCAGTACTTC. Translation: CASSLGAGKGETQYF. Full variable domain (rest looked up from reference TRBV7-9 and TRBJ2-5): DTGVSQNPRHKITKRGQNVTFRCDPISEHNRLYWYRQTLGQGPEFLTYFQNEAQLEKSRLLSDRFSAERPKGSFSTLEIQRTEQGDSAMYLCASSLGAGKGETQYFGPGTRLLVL.

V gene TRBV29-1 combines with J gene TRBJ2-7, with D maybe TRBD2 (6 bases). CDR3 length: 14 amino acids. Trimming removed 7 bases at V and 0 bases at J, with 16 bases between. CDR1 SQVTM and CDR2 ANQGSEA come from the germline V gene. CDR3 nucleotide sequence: TGCAGCGCGATCCGGGACTTCAGCTCCTACGAGCAGTACTTC. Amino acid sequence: CSAIRDFSSYEQYF.

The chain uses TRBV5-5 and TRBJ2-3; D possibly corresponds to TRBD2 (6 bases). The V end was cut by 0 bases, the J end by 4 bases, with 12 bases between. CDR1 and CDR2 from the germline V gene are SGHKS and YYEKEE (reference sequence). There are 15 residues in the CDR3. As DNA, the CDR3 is TGTGCCAGCAGCTTGGTTGCGGGAAGGGCAGATACGCAGTATTTT. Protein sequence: CASSLVAGRADTQYF.

This CDR3 reads CAANRDSPYEQYF. The CDR3 coding sequence is TGTGCCGCGAACCGGGACAGCCCCTACGAGCAGTACTTC. The chain links TRBV6-5 to TRBJ2-7; TRBD1 matches at 7 bases. Germline lookup yields CDR1 MNHEY and CDR2 SVGAGI. The CDR3 is 13 amino acids. Losses at the gene ends were 11 bases for V and 2 bases for J; bases not matched to a gene: 9.

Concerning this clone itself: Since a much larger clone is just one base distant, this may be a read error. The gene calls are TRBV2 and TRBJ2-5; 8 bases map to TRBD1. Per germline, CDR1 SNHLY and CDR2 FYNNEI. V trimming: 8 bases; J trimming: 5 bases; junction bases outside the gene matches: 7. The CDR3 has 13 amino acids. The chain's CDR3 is CASARDRKETQYF. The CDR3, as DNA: TGTGCCAGCGCCCGGGACAGGAAGGAGACCCAGTACTTC.

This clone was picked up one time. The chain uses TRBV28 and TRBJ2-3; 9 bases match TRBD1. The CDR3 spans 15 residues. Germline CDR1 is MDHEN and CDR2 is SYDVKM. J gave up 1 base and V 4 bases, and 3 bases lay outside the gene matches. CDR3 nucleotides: TGTGCCAGCAGTTCGGACAGGGGAGGCACAGATACGCAGTATTTT. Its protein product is CASSSDRGGTDTQYF.

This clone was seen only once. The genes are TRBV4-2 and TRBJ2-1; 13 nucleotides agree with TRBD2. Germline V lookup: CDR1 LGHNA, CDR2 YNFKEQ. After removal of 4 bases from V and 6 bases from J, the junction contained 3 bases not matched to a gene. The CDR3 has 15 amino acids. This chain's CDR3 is CASSRGLAGVNEQFF. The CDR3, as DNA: TGTGCCAGCAGCCGAGGACTAGCGGGAGTCAATGAGCAGTTCTTC.

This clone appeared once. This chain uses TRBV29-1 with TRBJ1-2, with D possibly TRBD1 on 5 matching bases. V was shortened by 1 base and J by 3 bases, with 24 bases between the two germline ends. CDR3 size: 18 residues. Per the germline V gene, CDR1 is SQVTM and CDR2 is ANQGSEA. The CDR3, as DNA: TGCAGCGTTGAAGTTCTACCCCCCGGGGGGATCCTTGACTATGGCTACACCTTC. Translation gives CSVEVLPPGGILDYGYTF.

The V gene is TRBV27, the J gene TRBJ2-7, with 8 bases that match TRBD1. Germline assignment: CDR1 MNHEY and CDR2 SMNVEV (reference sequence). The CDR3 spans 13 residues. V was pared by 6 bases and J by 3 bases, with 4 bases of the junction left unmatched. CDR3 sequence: CASSFGTGYEQYF. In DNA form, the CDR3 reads TGTGCCAGCAGCTTCGGGACAGGCTACGAGCAGTACTTC.

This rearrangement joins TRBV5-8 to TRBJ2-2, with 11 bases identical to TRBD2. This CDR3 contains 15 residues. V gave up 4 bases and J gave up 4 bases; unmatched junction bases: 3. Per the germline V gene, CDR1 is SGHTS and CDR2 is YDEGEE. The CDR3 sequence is CASSPGLAGTGELFF. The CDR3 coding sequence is TGTGCCAGCAGCCCAGGACTAGCGGGCACCGGGGAGCTGTTTTTT. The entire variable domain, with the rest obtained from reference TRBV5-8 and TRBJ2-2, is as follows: EAGVTQSPTHLIKTRGQQATLRCSPISGHTSVYWYQQALGLGLQFLLWYDEGEERNRGNFPPRFSGRQFPNYSSELNVNALELEDSALYLCASSPGLAGTGELFFGEGSRLTVL.

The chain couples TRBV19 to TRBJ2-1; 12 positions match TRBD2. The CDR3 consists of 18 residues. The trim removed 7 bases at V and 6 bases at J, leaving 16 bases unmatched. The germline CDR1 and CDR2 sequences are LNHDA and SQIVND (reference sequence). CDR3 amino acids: CASTRLAGDPNQANEQFF. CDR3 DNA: TGTGCCAGTACGCGACTAGCGGGAGACCCAAACCAGGCCAATGAGCAGTTCTTC.

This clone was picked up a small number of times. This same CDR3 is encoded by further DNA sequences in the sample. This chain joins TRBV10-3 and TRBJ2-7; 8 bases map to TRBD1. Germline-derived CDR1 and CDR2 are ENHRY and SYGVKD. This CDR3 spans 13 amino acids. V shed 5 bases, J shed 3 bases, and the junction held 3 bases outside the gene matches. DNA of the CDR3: TGTGCCATCAGTCGCGGGACAGGCTACGAGCAGTACTTC. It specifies CAISRGTGYEQYF.

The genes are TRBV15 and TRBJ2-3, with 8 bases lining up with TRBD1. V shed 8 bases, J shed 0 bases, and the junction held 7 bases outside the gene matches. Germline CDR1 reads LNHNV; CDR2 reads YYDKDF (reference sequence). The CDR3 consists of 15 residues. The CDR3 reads CATARDRRSTDTQYF. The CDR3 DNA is TGTGCCACCGCCCGGGACAGGAGAAGCACAGATACGCAGTATTTT.

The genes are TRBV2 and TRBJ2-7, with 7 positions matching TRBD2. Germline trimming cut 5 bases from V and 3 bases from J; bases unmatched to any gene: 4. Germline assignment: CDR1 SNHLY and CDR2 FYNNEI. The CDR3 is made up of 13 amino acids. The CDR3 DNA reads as TGTGCCAGCAGTTACGGACTAGGCTACGAGCAGTACTTC. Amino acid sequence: CASSYGLGYEQYF. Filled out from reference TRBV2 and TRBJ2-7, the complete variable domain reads EPEVTQTPSHQVTQMGQEVILRCVPISNHLYFYWYRQILGQKVEFLVSFYNNEISEKSEIFDDQFSVERPDGSNFTLKIRSTKLEDSAMYFCASSYGLGYEQYFGPGTRLTVT.

The CDR3 protein is CASGGYSSYEQYF. CDR3 nucleotide sequence: TGTGCCAGCGGGGGCTATAGCTCCTACGAGCAGTACTTC. The chain links TRBV6-5 to TRBJ2-7, with D perhaps matching TRBD1 (6 bases). V shed 8 bases and J shed 0 bases, with 11 bases lying between them. Looked up from germline, CDR1 is MNHEY and CDR2 is SVGAGI. The CDR3 totals 13 residues.

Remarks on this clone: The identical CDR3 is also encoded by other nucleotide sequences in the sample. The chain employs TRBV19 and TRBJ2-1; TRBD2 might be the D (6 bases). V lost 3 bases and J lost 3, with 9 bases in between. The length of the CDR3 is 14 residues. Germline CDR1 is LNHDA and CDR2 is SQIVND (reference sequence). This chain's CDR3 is CASSMGGDYNEQFF. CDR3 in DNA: TGTGCCAGTAGTATGGGGGGTGACTACAATGAGCAGTTCTTC.

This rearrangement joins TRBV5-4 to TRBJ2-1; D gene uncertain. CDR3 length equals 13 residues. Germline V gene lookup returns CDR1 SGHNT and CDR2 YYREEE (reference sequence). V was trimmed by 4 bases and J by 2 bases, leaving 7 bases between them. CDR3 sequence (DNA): TGTGCCAGCAGCCTGCCGGCCTACAATGAGCAGTTCTTC. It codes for CASSLPAYNEQFF.

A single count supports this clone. Written as DNA, the CDR3 is TGTGCCAGCAGCTTAGATCAGGGGCCCGAGACCCAGTACTTC. Residues: CASSLDQGPETQYF. The chain has TRBV11-1 and TRBJ2-5; perhaps TRBD1 as D (6 bases). From germline, CDR1 is SGHAT and CDR2 FQDESV (reference sequence). CDR3 length equals 14 residues. The V and J ends lost 1 base and 5 bases respectively, with 11 bases between them.